These T cell receptor beta chains were read from a single sample in a study of blood T cells in healthy people across ages. TCRdb re-called the 5' RACE reads through MiXCR, storing one row per CDR3 protein. The sample has 750,000 to 1,000,000 distinct CDR3 sequences; almost 30% are singletons. This sample was shared with a second study, whose subject was T cells of mothers and their children.

Sequenced material: blood. The receptors were sampled from a woman aged 35 to 49 in good health. Each CDR3 is given with its conserved first and last residue. A D gene is named only where the DNA matches it firmly. Expanded clones get a size class; other rows say once, few or many, or leave the size out.

>-|-|TRBJ2-3|TRBV25-1
CVSSESKGVGTDTQYF
TGTGTCAGCAGTGAATCGAAGGGGGTAGGCACAGATACGCAGTATTTT
>few|-|TRBJ1-2|TRBV7-2
CASSLQGSRGYTF
TGTGCCAGCAGCCTACAGGGATCAAGGGGCTACACCTTC
>-|TRBD1|TRBJ2-7|TRBV27
CASSSPGQGVTPRGQYF
TGTGCCAGCAGTTCCCCCGGACAGGGGGTGACCCCAAGGGGGCAGTACTTC
>-|TRBD1|TRBJ2-6|TRBV27
CASSMVGQGFTSGANVLTF
TGTGCCAGCAGTATGGTGGGACAGGGGTTTACCTCTGGGGCCAACGTCCTGACTTTC
>-|-|TRBJ2-2|TRBV4-3
CASSQVTGSGGELFF
TGCGCCAGCAGCCAAGTTACAGGTTCTGGCGGGGAGCTGTTTTTT
>-|-|TRBJ2-1|TRBV28
CATSEGLRNEQFF
TGTGCCACCTCCGAGGGACTTCGCAATGAGCAGTTCTTC
>many|TRBD2|TRBJ2-3|TRBV4-1
CASSSLGGTDTQYF
TGCGCCAGCAGCTCCTTGGGAGGGACAGATACGCAGTATTTT
>-|TRBD1|TRBJ1-1|TRBV7-2
CASSFGTGVYTEAFF
TGTGCCAGCAGCTTCGGGACAGGGGTTTACACTGAAGCTTTCTTT
>few|-|TRBJ2-5|TRBV9
CASSVGTGPKETQYF
TGTGCCAGCAGCGTAGGGACGGGACCTAAAGAGACCCAGTACTTC
>many|TRBD1|TRBJ2-7|TRBV20-1
CSARTGTGRYEQYF
TGCAGTGCTCGGACCGGGACAGGGAGGTACGAGCAGTACTTC
>-|-|TRBJ2-1|TRBV28
CARSLWPGTCYNEQFF
TGTGCCCGCAGTTTATGGCCCGGGACTTGCTACAATGAGCAGTTCTTC
>many|TRBD2|TRBJ2-5|TRBV10-3
CAISRGGSGNQETQYF
TGTGCCATCAGTCGCGGGGGGTCAGGGAATCAAGAGACCCAGTACTTC
>-|TRBD2|TRBJ2-2|TRBV4-2
CASNQEAGGLGELFF
TGTGCCAGCAACCAAGAAGCGGGGGGGCTCGGGGAGCTGTTTTTT
>-|-|TRBJ2-7|TRBV5-1
CASSWGSQGYEQYF
TGCGCCAGCAGCTGGGGTTCTCAGGGGTATGAGCAGTACTTC
>-|TRBD2|TRBJ2-7|TRBV20-1
CSARVEAGRSSYNEQYF
TGCAGTGCTAGAGTGGAAGCGGGGCGGAGCTCCTACAATGAGCAGTACTTC
>few|-|TRBJ2-1|TRBV21-1
CASSKVGEGYNEQFF
TGTGCCAGCAGCAAAGTGGGGGAGGGCTACAATGAGCAGTTCTTC
>-|TRBD2|TRBJ2-1|TRBV11-2
CASSLVGSGGAREQFF
TGTGCCAGCAGCTTAGTGGGTAGCGGGGGGGCACGTGAGCAGTTCTTC
>-|TRBD1|TRBJ2-1|TRBV9
CANSVGTVDNEQFF
TGTGCCAACAGCGTGGGGACAGTAGATAACGAGCAGTTCTTC
>-|-|TRBJ2-2|TRBV6-6
CASSRRPPGELFF
TGTGCCAGCAGCCGTAGACCCCCCGGGGAGCTGTTTTTT